The 5 T cell receptor beta chains presented below share a single source sample, sequenced in a study of T cells in women clearing cervical HPV infection. Only in-frame clones appear in the TCRdb table, and some are missing; sequencing was by immunoSEQ multiplex PCR. The listing records about 22,000 clones. What was sequenced was blood buffy coat. The receptors come from a woman between 18 and 70 years old with a cervical HPV16 infection that either progressed to CIN3+ or cleared (not recorded which).

Remarks on this clone: The DNA ends 3 residues before the CDR3 does, and the rest of the CDR3 is filled in from the germline J gene. The gene calls are TRBV19 and TRBJ1-1, with TRBD1 matching over 7 bases. Losses at the gene ends were 3 bases for V and 5 bases for J; bases not matched to a gene: 6. The CDR3 loop spans 14 amino acids. Germline V gene lookup returns CDR1 LNHDA and CDR2 SQIVND (reference sequence). The CDR3 DNA, read in part, is TGTGCCAGTAGTATTTCAACAGGGGTGACTGAA. It codes for CASSISTGVTE. The whole CDR3 protein is CASSISTGVTEAFF.

About this clone: Sequencing ends 3 residues short of the CDR3 end; the germline J gene provides the rest. The chain combines TRBV29-1 with TRBJ2-5; 14 positions agree with TRBD2. V trimming: 1 base; J trimming: 5 bases; junction bases outside the gene matches: 9. The CDR3 is 17 residues long. Germline lookup yields CDR1 SQVTM and CDR2 ANQGSEA. Incomplete CDR3 DNA: TGCAGCGTTGAAGGATTGGGGACTAGCGGGAGAGGGGAGACC. Its translation: CSVEGLGTSGRGET. The CDR3 as a whole reads CSVEGLGTSGRGETQYF. The full variable domain, completed using reference TRBV29-1 and TRBJ2-5, is SAVISQKPSRDICQRGTSLTIQCQVDSQVTMMFWYRQQPGQSLTLIATANQGSEATYESGFVIDKFPISRPNLTFSTLTVSNMSPEDSSIYLCSVEGLGTSGRGETQYFGPGTRLLVL.

On this clone itself: The observed sequence ends 3 residues before the CDR3 terminus, with the missing tail filled in from the germline J gene. The V and J genes are TRBV7-8 and TRBJ2-3, with TRBD2 matching 9 bases. J was trimmed by 1 base and V by 5 bases; bases with no gene match: 4. CDR1 SGHVS and CDR2 FQNEAQ come from the germline V gene. The CDR3 loop spans 15 amino acids. The covered CDR3 bases are TGTGCCAGCAGCCCCCGCGGGAGGGGCACAGATACG. Protein product: CASSPRGRGTDT. The CDR3 in full is CASSPRGRGTDTQYF.

Worth noting for this clone: The CDR3 extends 3 residues past the end of the read, so its final part is completed from the germline J gene. The chain employs TRBV5-4 and TRBJ2-3; 11 bases fit TRBD2. The CDR3 is 15 amino acids. In germline, CDR1 is SGHNT, CDR2 YYREEE (reference sequence). The junction had 6 bases not matched to a gene; V was cut back by 5 bases and J by 4 bases. CDR3 loop: CASRAGTSGSDTQYF. The covered CDR3 bases are TGTGCCAGCAGGGCCGGGACTAGCGGATCAGATACG. Based on the CDR3 plus reference TRBV5-4 and TRBJ2-3, the full variable domain is ETGVTQSPTHLIKTRGQQVTLRCSSQSGHNTVSWYQQALGQGPQFIFQYYREEENGRGNFPPRFSGLQFPNYSSELNVNALELDDSALYLCASRAGTSGSDTQYFGPGTRLTVL.

As to this clone: The CDR3 is cut off 3 residues early in the read; its end comes from the germline J gene. The rearrangement uses TRBV30 and TRBJ1-2, with D perhaps matching TRBD1 (6 bases). Per germline, CDR1 GTSNPN and CDR2 SVGIG (reference sequence). Between the trimmed V and J ends, which lost 3 bases and 3 bases, there was a span of 17 bases. The CDR3 is 15 residues long. The CDR3 sequence: CAWSEIEQGYYGYTF. The CDR3 DNA, read in part, is TGTGCCTGGAGCGAAATTGAACAGGGCTACTATGGC.